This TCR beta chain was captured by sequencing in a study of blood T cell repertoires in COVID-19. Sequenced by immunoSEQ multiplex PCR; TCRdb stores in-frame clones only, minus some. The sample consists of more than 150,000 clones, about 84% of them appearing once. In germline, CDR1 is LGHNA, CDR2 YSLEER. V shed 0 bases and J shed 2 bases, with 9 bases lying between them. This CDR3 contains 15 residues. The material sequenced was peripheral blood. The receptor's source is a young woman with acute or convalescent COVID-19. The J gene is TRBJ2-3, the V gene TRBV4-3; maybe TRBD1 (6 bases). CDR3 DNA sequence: TGCGCCAGCAGCCAAGAGCCAGGGGTCACAGATACGCAGTATTTT. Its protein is CASSQEPGVTDTQYF.